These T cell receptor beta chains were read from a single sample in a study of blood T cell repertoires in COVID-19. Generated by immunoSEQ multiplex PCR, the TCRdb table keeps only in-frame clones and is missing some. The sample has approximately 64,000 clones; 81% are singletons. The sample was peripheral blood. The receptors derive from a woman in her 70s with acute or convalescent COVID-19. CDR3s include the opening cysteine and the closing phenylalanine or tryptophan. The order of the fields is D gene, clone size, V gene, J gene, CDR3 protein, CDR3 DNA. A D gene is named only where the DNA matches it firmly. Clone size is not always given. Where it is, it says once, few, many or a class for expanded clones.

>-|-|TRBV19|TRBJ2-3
CASSMRVSTDTQYF
TGTGCCAGTAGTATGCGGGTGAGCACAGATACGCAGTATTTT
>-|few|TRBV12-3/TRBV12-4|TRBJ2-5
CASSNRRGETQYF
TGTGCCAGCTCAAACCGAAGGGGAGAGACCCAGTACTTC
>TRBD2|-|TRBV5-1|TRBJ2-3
CASSLDAGGRADTQYF
TGCGCCAGCAGCTTGGACGCGGGGGGGCGTGCAGATACGCAGTATTTT
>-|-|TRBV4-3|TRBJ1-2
CASSQDVAVGLNYGYTF
TGCGCCAGCAGCCAAGATGTGGCGGTGGGACTGAACTATGGCTACACCTTC
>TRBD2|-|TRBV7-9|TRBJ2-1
CASSQTIGTSSEQFF
TGTGCCAGCAGCCAAACCATCGGGACTAGTAGCGAGCAGTTCTTC
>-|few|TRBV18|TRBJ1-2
CASSPPRTDVGYTF
TGTGCCAGCTCACCTCCTAGGACAGATGTTGGCTACACCTTC
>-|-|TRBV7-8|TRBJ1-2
CASSMEDRPYGGYTF
TGTGCCAGCAGCATGGAAGACAGACCCTATGGTGGCTACACCTTC
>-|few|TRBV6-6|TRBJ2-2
CASSYALQELSGELFF
TGTGCCAGCAGTTACGCTCTACAGGAACTTAGCGGGGAGCTGTTTTTT
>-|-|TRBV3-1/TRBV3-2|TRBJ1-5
CASSQDLSGNQPQHF
TGTGCCAGCAGCCAAGACCTTTCCGGGAATCAGCCCCAGCATTTT
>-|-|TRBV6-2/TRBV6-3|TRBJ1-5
CASSLDTGPLQPQHF
TGTGCCAGCAGTTTAGATACGGGTCCTCTGCAGCCCCAGCATTTT
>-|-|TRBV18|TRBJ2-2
CASSPMSVRTTANTGELFF
TGTGCCAGCTCACCTATGTCAGTCAGGACAACCGCGAACACCGGGGAGCTGTTTTTT
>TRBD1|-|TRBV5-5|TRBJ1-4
CASSLSLDRGRFEKLFF
TGTGCCAGCAGCTTGTCCCTGGACAGGGGCCGATTTGAAAAACTGTTTTTT
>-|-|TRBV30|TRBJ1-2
CAWSVRLSDYGYTF
TGTGCCTGGAGTGTACGCCTTTCGGACTATGGCTACACCTTC